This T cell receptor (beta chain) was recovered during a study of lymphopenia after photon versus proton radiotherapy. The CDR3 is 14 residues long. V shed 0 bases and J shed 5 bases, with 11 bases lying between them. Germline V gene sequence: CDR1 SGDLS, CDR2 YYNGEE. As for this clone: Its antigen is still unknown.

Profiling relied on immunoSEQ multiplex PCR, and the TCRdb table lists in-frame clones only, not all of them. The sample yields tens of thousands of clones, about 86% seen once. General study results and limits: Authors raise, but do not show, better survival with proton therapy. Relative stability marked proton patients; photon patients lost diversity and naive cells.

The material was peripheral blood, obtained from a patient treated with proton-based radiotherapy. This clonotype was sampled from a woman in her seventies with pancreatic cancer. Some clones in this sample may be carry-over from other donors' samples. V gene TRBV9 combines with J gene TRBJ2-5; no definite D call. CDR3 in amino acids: CASSVGTLRETQYF. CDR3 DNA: TGTGCCAGCAGCGTAGGGACCCTCAGGGAGACCCAGTACTTC.